A single T cell receptor (beta chain) is shown here with its context. The antigen remains undetermined. In each sample, roughly 10^5 TCR templates were assayed. Profiled with immunoSEQ multiplex PCR; TCRdb holds only in-frame clones, not every one. The sample shows some 120,000 clones, roughly 94% of them seen only once. The data were taken from a study of siplizumab effects on memory and regulatory T cells. Study outcomes and limitations: Researchers could not give a naive or memory phenotype to roughly 80-96% of proliferating CD4+ or CD8+ clones.

CDR3 size: 14 residues. V lost 6 bases and J lost 7, with 16 bases in between. Germline V gene sequence: CDR1 MNHNY, CDR2 SVGAGI (reference sequence). This rearrangement joins TRBV6-6 to TRBJ1-5; possible D gene TRBD1, 6 bases. The sequence came from a human donor in good health. Sequencing used non-Treg CD4+ T cells sorted from blood. DNA for the CDR3: TGTGCCAGCAGCATTATGAGGGGGGGGCAGCCCCAGCATTTT. This encodes CASSIMRGGQPQHF.